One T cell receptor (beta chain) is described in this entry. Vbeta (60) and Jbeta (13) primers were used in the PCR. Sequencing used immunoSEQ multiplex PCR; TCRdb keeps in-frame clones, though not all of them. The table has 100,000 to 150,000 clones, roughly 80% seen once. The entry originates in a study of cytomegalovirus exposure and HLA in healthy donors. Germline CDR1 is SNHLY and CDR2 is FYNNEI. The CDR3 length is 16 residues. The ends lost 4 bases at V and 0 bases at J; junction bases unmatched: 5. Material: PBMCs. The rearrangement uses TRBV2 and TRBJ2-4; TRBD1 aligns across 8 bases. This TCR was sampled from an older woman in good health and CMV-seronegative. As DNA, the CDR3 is TGTGCCAGCAGTGCCGGGACAGGTCGAGCCAAAAACATTCAGTACTTC. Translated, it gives CASSAGTGRAKNIQYF.